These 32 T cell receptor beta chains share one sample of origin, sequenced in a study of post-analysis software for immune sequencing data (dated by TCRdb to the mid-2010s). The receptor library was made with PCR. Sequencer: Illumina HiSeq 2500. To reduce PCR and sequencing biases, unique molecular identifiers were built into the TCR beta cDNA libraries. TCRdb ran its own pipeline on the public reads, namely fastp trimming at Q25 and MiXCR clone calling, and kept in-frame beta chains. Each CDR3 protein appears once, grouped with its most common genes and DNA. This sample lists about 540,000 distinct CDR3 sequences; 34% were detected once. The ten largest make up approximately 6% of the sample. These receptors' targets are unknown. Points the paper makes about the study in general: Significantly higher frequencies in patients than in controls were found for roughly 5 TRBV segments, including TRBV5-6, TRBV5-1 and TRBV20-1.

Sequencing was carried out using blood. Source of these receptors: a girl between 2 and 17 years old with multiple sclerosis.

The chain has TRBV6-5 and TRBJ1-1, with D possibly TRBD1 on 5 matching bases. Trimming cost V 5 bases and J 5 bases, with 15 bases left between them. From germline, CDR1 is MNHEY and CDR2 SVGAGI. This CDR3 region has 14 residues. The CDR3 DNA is TGTGCCAGCAGTACGCGACAGATTCCGACTGAAGCTTTCTTT. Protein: CASSTRQIPTEAFF.

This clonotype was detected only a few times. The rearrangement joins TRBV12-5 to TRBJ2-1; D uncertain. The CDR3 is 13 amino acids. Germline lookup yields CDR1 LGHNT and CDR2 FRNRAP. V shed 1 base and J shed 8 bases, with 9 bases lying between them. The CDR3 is CASGLEGGHEQFF. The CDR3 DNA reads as TGTGCTAGTGGTTTGGAGGGTGGACATGAGCAGTTCTTC.

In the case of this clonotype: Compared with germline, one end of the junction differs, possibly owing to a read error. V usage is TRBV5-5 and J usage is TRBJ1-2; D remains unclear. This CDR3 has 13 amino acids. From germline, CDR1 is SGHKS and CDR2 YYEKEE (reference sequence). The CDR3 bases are TGTGCCAGCAGCTTGGTAGAGAACTATGGCTGCACCTTC. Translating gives CASSLVENYGCTF.

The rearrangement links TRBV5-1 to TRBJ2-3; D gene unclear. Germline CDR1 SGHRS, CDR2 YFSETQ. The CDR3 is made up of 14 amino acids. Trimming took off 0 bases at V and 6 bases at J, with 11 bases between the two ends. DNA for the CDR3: TGCGCCAGCAGCTTGGGCCTCTCGGGCGATACGCAGTATTTT. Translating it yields CASSLGLSGDTQYF.

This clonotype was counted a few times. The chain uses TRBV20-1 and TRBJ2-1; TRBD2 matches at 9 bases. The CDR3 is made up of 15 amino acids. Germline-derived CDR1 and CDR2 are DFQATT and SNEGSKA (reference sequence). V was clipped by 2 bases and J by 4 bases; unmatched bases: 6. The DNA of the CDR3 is TGCAGTGCTAGATCGGCGGGGGGGCTTTACAATGAGCAGTTCTTC. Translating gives CSARSAGGLYNEQFF.

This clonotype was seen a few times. The CDR3 bases are TGTGCCAGCAGTTTATCTTCGGGAAACTACTATGGCTACACCTTC. As protein: CASSLSSGNYYGYTF. V is TRBV12-3 or TRBV12-4 and J is TRBJ1-2; no clear D gene. V dropped 2 bases and J dropped 3 bases, with 13 bases sitting between them. This CDR3 is 15 amino acids long.

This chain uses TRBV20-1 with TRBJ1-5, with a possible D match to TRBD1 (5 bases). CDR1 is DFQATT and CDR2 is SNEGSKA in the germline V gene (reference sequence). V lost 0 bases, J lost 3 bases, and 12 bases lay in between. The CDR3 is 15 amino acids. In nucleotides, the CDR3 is TGCAGTGCTAGAGATACGACAGTAAACAATCAGCCCCAGCATTTT. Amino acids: CSARDTTVNNQPQHF.

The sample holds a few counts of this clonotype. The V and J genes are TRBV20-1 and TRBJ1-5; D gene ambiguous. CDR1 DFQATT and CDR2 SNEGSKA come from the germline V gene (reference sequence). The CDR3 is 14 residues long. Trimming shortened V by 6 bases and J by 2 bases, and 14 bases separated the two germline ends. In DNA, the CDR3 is TGCAGTGCGGAAAGAAGACGGGGCAATCAGCCCCAGCATTTT. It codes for CSAERRRGNQPQHF.

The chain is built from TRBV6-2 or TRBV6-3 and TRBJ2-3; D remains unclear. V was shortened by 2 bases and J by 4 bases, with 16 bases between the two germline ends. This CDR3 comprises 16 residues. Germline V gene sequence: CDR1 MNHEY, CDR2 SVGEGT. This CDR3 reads CASSYRRGMGPDTQYF. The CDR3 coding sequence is TGTGCCAGCAGTTACCGCCGAGGCATGGGCCCAGATACGCAGTATTTT.

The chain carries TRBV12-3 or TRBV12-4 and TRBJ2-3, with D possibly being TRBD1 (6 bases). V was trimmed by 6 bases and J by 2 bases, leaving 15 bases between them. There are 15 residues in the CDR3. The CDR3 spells CASSPSTGTTDTQYF. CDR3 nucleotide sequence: TGTGCCAGCAGCCCATCGACAGGTACCACAGATACGCAGTATTTT.

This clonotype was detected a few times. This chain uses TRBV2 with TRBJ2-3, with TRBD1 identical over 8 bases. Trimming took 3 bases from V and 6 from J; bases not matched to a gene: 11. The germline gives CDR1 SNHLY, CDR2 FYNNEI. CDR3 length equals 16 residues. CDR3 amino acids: CASSERNQGARDTQYF. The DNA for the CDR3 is TGTGCCAGCAGTGAGCGGAACCAGGGGGCGCGGGATACGCAGTATTTT. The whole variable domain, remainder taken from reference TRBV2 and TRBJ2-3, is EPEVTQTPSHQVTQMGQEVILRCVPISNHLYFYWYRQILGQKVEFLVSFYNNEISEKSEIFDDQFSVERPDGSNFTLKIRSTKLEDSAMYFCASSERNQGARDTQYFGPGTRLTVL.

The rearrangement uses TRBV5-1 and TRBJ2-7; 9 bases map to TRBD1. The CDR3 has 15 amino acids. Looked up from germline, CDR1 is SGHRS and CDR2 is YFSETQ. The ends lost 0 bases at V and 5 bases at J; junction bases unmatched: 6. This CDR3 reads CASSLGGQGLNEQYF. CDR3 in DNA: TGCGCCAGCAGCTTGGGCGGACAGGGGCTCAACGAGCAGTACTTC.

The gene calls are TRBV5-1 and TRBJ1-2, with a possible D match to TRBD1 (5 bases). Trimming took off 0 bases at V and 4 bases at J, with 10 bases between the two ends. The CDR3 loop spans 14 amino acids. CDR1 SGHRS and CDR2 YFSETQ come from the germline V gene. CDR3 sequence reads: CASSLVGGTYGYTF. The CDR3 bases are TGCGCCAGCAGCTTGGTTGGGGGTACCTATGGCTACACCTTC. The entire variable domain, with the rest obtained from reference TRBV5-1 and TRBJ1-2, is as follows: KAGVTQTPRYLIKTRGQQVTLSCSPISGHRSVSWYQQTPGQGLQFLFEYFSETQRNKGNFPGRFSGRQFSNSRSEMNVSTLELGDSALYLCASSLVGGTYGYTFGSGTRLTVV.

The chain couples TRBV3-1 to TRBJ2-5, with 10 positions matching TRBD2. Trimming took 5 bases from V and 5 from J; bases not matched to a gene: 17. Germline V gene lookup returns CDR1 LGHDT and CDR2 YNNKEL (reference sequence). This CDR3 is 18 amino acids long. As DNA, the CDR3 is TGTGCCAGCAGCGTACCTCCCGGGACTAGCGTAGGAGGGGAGACCCAGTACTTC. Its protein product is CASSVPPGTSVGGETQYF.

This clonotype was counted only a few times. CDR3: CSAPSQGSEKLFF. The CDR3 DNA follows: TGCAGTGCTCCCTCGCAGGGGTCTGAAAAACTGTTTTTT. This chain joins TRBV20-1 and TRBJ1-4; D is possibly TRBD1 (6 bases). The V and J ends lost 5 bases and 7 bases respectively, with 14 bases between them. Germline loops: CDR1 DFQATT, CDR2 SNEGSKA (reference sequence). The CDR3 consists of 13 residues.

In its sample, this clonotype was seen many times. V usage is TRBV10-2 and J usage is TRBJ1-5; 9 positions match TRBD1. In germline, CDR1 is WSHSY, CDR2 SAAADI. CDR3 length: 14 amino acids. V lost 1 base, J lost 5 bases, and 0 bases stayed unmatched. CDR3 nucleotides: TGCGCCAGCAGTGAGTACAGGGGGCATCAGCCCCAGCATTTT. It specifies CASSEYRGHQPQHF.

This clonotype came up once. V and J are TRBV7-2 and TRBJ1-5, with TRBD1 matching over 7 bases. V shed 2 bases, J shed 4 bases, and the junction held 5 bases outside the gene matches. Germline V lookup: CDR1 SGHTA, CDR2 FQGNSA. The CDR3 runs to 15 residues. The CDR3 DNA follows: TGTGCCAGCAGCTTATGGGGACAGAGTAATCAGCCCCAGCATTTT. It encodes CASSLWGQSNQPQHF.

The CDR3 DNA reads as TGTGCCAGCAGCTTAACAACCGGACTAGTGGATACGCAGTATTTT. Its translation is CASSLTTGLVDTQYF. The chain has TRBV7-3 and TRBJ2-3; 7 nucleotides align to TRBD2. The ends lost 0 bases at V and 6 bases at J; junction bases unmatched: 6. Germline CDR1 SGHTA, CDR2 FQGTGA. The CDR3 contains 15 residues.

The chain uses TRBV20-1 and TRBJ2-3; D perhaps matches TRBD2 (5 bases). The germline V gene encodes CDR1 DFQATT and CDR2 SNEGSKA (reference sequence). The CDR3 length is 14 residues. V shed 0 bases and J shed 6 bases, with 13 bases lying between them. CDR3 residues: CSARDLGGSDTQYF. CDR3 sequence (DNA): TGCAGTGCTAGAGATTTAGGCGGGTCGGATACGCAGTATTTT.

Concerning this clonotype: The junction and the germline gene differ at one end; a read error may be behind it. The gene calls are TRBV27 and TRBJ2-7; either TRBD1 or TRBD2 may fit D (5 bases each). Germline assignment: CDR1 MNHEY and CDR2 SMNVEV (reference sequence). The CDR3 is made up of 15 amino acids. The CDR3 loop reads CASSVSRGDTYEQYF. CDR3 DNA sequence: TGTGCCAGCAGTGTATCTAGAGGGGATACCTACGAGCAGTACTTC.

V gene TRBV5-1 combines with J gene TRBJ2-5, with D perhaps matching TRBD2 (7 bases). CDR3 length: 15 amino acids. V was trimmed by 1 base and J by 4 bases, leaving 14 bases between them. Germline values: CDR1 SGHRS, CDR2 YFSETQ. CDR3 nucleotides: TGCGCCAGCAGCTTGTGGGGGGGCCGGGGAGAGACCCAGTACTTC. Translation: CASSLWGGRGETQYF.

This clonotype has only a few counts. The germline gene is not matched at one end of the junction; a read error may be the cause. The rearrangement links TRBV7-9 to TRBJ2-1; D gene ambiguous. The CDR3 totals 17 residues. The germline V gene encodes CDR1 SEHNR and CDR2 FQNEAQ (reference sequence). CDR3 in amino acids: CASSPRNRRFSYNGQFF. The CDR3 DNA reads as TGTGCCAGCAGCCCCCGAAATAGAAGGTTTAGCTACAATGGGCAGTTCTTC.

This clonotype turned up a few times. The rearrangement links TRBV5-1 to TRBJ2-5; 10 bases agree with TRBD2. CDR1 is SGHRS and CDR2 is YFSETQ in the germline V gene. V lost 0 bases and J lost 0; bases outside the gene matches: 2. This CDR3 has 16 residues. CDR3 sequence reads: CASSLGLAGDQETQYF. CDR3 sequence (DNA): TGCGCCAGCAGCTTGGGGCTAGCGGGGGACCAAGAGACCCAGTACTTC. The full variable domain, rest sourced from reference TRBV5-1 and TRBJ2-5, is KAGVTQTPRYLIKTRGQQVTLSCSPISGHRSVSWYQQTPGQGLQFLFEYFSETQRNKGNFPGRFSGRQFSNSRSEMNVSTLELGDSALYLCASSLGLAGDQETQYFGPGTRLLVL.

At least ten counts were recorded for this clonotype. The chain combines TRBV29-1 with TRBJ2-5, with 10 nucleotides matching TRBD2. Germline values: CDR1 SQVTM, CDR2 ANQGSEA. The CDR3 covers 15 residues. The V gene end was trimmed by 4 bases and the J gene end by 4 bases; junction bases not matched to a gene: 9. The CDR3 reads CSVAPLAGLGETQYF. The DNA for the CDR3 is TGCAGCGTTGCCCCACTAGCGGGGTTGGGAGAGACCCAGTACTTC.

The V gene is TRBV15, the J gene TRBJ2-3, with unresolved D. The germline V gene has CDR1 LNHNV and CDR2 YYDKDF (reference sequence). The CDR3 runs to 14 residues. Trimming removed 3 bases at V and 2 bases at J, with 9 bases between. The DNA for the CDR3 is TGTGCCACCAGCAGGCAAGCCTACACAGATACGCAGTATTTT. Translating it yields CATSRQAYTDTQYF.

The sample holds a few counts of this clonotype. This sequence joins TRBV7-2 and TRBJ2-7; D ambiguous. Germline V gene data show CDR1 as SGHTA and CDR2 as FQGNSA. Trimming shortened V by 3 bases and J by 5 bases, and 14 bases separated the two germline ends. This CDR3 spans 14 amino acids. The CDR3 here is CASSLALPSNEQYF. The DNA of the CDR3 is TGTGCCAGCAGCTTGGCCCTCCCTTCGAACGAGCAGTACTTC.

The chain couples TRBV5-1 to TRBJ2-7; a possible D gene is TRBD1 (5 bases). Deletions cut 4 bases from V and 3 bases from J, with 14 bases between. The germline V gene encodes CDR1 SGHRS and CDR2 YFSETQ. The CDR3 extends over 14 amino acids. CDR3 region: CASSPWGGSYEQYF. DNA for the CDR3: TGCGCCAGCAGCCCGTGGGGCGGAAGCTACGAGCAGTACTTC.

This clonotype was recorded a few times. CDR3 bases: TGTGCCAGCAGCTCTCGGGCTAGCGGGGGGCGACACTACGAGCAGTACTTC. It encodes CASSSRASGGRHYEQYF. V is TRBV7-8 and J is TRBJ2-7; 11 bases are shared with TRBD2. The ends lost 4 bases at V and 3 bases at J; junction bases unmatched: 11. The germline V gene has CDR1 SGHVS and CDR2 FQNEAQ. CDR3 length equals 17 residues.

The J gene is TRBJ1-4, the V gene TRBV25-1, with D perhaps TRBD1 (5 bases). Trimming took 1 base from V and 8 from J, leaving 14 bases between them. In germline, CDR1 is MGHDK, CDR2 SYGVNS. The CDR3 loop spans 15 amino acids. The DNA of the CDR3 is TGTGCCAGCAGTGAATGGAGAGGGGATTCCGAAAAACTGTTTTTT. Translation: CASSEWRGDSEKLFF.

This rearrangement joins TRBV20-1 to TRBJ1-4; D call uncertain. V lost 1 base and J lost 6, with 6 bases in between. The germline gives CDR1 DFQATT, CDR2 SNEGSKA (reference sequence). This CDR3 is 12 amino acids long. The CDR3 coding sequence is TGCAGTGCTAGAGCCAGAGATGAAAAACTGTTTTTT. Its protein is CSARARDEKLFF.

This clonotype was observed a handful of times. DNA of the CDR3: TGTGCCAGCAGTTTAGAGTGGGGTATTACCTACGAGCAGTACTTC. It specifies CASSLEWGITYEQYF. This chain connects TRBV27 to TRBJ2-7; no reliable D call. CDR3 length equals 15 residues. V shed 2 bases and J shed 2 bases, with 13 bases lying between them. Per germline, CDR1 MNHEY and CDR2 SMNVEV (reference sequence).

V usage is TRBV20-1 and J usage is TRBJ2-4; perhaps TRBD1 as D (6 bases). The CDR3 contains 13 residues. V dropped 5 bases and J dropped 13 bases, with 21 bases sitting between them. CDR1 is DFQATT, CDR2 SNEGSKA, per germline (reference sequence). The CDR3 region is CSARREQGQEQYF. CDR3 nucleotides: TGCAGTGCTCGTAGAGAACAGGGTCAGGAGCAGTACTTC.